These 5 T cell receptor beta chains came from one sample sequenced in a study of T cell repertoires in cytomegalovirus infection. MiXCR, run by TCRdb on the reads, gives a single entry per CDR3 protein. The sample contains 150,000 to 180,000 distinct CDR3 sequences, about a quarter of which appear only once. The sequenced sample consisted of PBMCs. The receptors shown here come from a human donor in good health (CMV status not recorded). Some clones in this sample may be carry-over from other donors' samples.

The chain combines TRBV30 with TRBJ2-7; the match to TRBD1 covers 7 bases. J gave up 2 bases and V 2 bases, and 9 bases lay outside the gene matches. In germline, CDR1 is GTSNPN, CDR2 SVGIG (reference sequence). The CDR3 is 15 amino acids. The CDR3 nucleotides read TGTGCCTGGAGTTCCAAGCACAGGGGTACCTACGAGCAGTACTTC. It yields the protein CAWSSKHRGTYEQYF.

The chain carries TRBV10-3 and TRBJ2-5, with 11 bases identical to TRBD2. CDR3 length equals 16 residues. Looked up from germline, CDR1 is ENHRY and CDR2 is SYGVKD. Unmatched junction bases numbered 15, after V lost 11 bases and J lost 4 bases. CDR3 region: CAALGASLAGGETQYF. The CDR3 nucleotides are TGTGCCGCCCTAGGGGCTAGCCTAGCGGGAGGAGAGACCCAGTACTTC.

As regards this clonotype: Sequence at one end of the junction differs from germline and may be a read error. The CDR3 loop is CASSGRGGLYNDQFF. The DNA of the CDR3 is TGTGCCAGCAGCGGGCGGGGGGGCCTCTACAATGATCAGTTCTTC. V is TRBV7-3 and J is TRBJ2-1; 9 nucleotides match TRBD2. This CDR3 contains 15 residues. CDR1 SGHTA and CDR2 FQGTGA come from the germline V gene.

The chain has TRBV28 and TRBJ2-6; 7 bases fit TRBD1. The germline CDR1 and CDR2 sequences are MDHEN and SYDVKM. This CDR3 is 16 amino acids long. Unmatched junction bases numbered 5, after V lost 3 bases and J lost 3 bases. The DNA for the CDR3 is TGTGCCAGCAGTTTCACAGGGGTTGATGGGGCCAACGTCCTGACTTTC. It codes for CASSFTGVDGANVLTF.

V is TRBV7-8 and J is TRBJ2-5; 12 bases map to TRBD1. Trimming at V came to 5 bases and at J to 5 bases, leaving 6 bases not matched to a gene. Germline V gives CDR1 SGHVS, CDR2 FQNEAQ. The CDR3 runs to 15 residues. CDR3 in DNA: TGTGCCAGCAGCGTCTCCGGGACAGGGGGCGAGACCCAGTACTTC. Protein sequence: CASSVSGTGGETQYF.